Ten or more counts support the clone carrying this T cell receptor (beta chain). Its antigen is currently unknown. Sorted libraries were derived from about a million CD4+ or CD8+ T cells. These data originate in a study of neurological immune-mediated disorders. The cDNA was generated by 5'RACE with 10-nucleotide random UMIs. In TCRdb, the 5' RACE reads were re-called with MiXCR into one record per CDR3 protein. This table has tens of thousands of distinct CDR3 sequences, under 5% appearing once. Looked up from germline, CDR1 is SNHLY and CDR2 is FYNNEI. The CDR3 has 15 amino acids. Trimming removed 7 bases at V and 8 bases at J, with 20 bases between. Findings of the study overall: The multiple sclerosis repertoire cluster had no clinical or MRI feature associated with it. TCR clonal expansion peaked in HTLV-1-associated myelopathy patients and was lowest in multiple sclerosis patients.

This sequence joins TRBV2 and TRBJ1-4; a weak D match, TRBD1 (5 bases). Sequences were obtained from CD4+ T cells from blood. The receptor comes from a woman in her thirties or forties with multiple sclerosis. For the CDR3, the DNA is TGTGCCAGCAACGGTCCCAAGGGGCGAGGGGAAAAACTGTTTTTT. This sequence encodes CASNGPKGRGEKLFF. The whole variable domain, filled in from reference TRBV2 and TRBJ1-4, reads EPEVTQTPSHQVTQMGQEVILRCVPISNHLYFYWYRQILGQKVEFLVSFYNNEISEKSEIFDDQFSVERPDGSNFTLKIRSTKLEDSAMYFCASNGPKGRGEKLFFGSGTQLSVL.